The following is a T cell receptor (beta chain) sequence with its context. TCRdb fed the 5' RACE reads into MiXCR, producing one record per CDR3 protein. The sample includes tens of thousands of distinct CDR3 sequences, about an eighth of them seen just once. The sample comes from a study of spatial heterogeneity in lung cancer. The ends were cut back, 0 bases at V and 7 bases at J, with 11 bases in the middle. The CDR3 has 15 residues. Germline assignment: CDR1 KGHDR and CDR2 SFDVKD. Time point: sample taken at primary tumor resection. Whole RNA from tumor, nontumor lung or frozen PBMC was sequenced unsorted.

This sample comprised PBMCs, obtained at surgery. The chain has TRBV24-1 and TRBJ1-4; D is unresolved. The TCR was taken from a male donor with early-stage non-small cell lung cancer. The CDR3 region has the DNA TGTGCCACCAGTGATTTGACAGATGGTGGTGAAAAACTGTTTTTT. It codes for CATSDLTDGGEKLFF.